This T cell receptor beta chain came from a study of T cell changes during pregnancy in multiple sclerosis. Using immunoSEQ multiplex PCR, the repertoire was profiled, and TCRdb retains in-frame clones only, with some absent. The sample lists around 20,000 clones, 85% to 90% occurring once. The CDR3 has 15 amino acids. The chain joins TRBV7-5 to TRBJ1-6; the table gives TRBD1 as D, unverified against the DNA. TRBV7-5 is a recognized pseudogene. This TCR derives from a female donor with multiple sclerosis, enrolled in a pregnancy study. Specimen: CD8+ T cells from peripheral blood mononuclear cells, collected after pregnancy. In nucleotides, the CDR3 is TGTGCCAGAAAGCTCGACAGGGCCTATAATTCACCCCTCCACTTT. The encoded protein is CARKLDRAYNSPLHF.